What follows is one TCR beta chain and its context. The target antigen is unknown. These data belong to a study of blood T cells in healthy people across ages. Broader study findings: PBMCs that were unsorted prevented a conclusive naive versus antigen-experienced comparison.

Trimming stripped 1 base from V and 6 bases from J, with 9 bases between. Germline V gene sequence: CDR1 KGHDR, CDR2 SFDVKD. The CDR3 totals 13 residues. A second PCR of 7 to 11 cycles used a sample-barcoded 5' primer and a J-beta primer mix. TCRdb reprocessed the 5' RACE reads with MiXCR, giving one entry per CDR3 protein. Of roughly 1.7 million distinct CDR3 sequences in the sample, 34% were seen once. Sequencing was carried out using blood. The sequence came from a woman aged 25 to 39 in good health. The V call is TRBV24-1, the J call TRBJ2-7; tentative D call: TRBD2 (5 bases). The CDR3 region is CATSDLRGREQYF. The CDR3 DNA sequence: TGTGCCACCAGTGATTTAAGAGGGCGCGAGCAGTACTTC.